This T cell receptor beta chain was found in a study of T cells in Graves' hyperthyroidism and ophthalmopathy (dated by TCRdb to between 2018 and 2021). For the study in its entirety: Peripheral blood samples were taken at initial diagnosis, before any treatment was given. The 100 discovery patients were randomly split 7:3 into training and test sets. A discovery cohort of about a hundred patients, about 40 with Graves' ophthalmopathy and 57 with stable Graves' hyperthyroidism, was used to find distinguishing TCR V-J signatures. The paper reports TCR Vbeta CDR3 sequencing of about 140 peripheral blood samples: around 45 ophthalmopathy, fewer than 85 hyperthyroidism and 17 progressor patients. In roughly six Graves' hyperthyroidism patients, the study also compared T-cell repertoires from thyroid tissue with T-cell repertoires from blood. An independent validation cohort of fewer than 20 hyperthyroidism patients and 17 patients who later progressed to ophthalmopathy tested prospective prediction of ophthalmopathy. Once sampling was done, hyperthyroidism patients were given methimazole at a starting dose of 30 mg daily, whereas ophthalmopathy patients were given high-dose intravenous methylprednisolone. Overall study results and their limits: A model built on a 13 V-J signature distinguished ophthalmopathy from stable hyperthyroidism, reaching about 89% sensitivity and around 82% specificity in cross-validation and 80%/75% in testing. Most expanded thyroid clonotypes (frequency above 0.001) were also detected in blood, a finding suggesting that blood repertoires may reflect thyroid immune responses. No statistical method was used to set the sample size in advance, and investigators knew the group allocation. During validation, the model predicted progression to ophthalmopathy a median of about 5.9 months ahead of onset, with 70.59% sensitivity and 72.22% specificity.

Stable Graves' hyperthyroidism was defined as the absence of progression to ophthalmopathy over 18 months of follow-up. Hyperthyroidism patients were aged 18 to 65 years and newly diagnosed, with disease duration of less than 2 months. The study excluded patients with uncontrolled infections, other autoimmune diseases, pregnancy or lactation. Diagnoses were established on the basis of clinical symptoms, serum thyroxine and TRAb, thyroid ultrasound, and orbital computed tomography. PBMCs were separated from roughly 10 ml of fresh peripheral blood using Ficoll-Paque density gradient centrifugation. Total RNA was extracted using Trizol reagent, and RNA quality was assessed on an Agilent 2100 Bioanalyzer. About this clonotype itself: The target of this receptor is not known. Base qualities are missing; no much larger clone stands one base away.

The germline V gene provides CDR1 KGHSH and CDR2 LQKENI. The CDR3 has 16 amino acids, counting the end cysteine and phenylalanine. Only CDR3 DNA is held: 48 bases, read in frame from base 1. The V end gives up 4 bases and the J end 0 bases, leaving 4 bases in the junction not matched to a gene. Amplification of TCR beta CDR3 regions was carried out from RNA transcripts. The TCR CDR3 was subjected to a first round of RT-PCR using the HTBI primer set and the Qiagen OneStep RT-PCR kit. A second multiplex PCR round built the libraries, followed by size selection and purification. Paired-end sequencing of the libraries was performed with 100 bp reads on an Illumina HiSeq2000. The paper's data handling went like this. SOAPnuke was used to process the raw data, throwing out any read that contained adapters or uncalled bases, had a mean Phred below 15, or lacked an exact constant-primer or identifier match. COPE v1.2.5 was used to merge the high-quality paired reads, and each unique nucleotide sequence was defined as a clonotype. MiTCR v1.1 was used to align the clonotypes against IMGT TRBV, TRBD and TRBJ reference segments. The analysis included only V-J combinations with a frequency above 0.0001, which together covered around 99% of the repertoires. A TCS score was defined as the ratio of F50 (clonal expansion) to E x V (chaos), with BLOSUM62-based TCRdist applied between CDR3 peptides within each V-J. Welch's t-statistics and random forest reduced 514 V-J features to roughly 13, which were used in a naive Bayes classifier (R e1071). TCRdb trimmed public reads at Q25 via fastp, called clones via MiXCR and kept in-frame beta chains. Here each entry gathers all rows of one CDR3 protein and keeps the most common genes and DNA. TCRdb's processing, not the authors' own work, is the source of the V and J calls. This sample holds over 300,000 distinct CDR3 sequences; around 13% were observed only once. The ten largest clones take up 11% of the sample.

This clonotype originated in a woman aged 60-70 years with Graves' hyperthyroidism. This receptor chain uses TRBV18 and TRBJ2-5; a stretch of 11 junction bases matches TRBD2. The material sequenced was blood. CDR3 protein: CASSLSSGRYQETQYF. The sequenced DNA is TGTGCCAGCTCACTCTCTAGCGGGAGGTACCAAGAGACCCAGTACTTC.